The present TCR beta chain was sequenced within a study of control samples from healthy donors and cancer patients. V lost 1 base to trimming and J lost 2 bases; unmatched junction nucleotides: 1. Germline V lookup: CDR1 SEHNR, CDR2 FQNEAQ (reference sequence). The CDR3 sequence is 14 residues long. Using immunoSEQ multiplex PCR, the repertoire was profiled, and TCRdb retains in-frame clones only, with some absent. This table holds some 65,000 clones, roughly 80% found once. The clonotype was recovered from a woman in her fifties or sixties with lung cancer. This chain links TRBV7-9 with TRBJ1-2; TRBD1 matches 7 bases. Sequencing input: PBMCs. This chain's CDR3 is CASSLGDSNYGYTF. The CDR3 DNA sequence: TGTGCCAGCAGCTTAGGGGACAGCAACTATGGCTACACCTTC.